This T cell receptor beta chain originates from a study of Ad26.COV2.S vaccination and SARS-CoV-2 variants. The overall study: The authors gave Ad26.COV2.S intramuscularly, either once or twice 56 days apart. Findings of the study overall: In vaccinated individuals, spike-specific CD8+ and CD4+ T cell responses reportedly displayed substantial breadth. Placebo recipients and vaccine recipients were similar in non-spike TCR breadth.

In regard to this clone: Its antigen is unknown.

Regarding treatment: about 20 received Ad26.COV2.S at low or high dose, single or two shots; a few received placebo; per-sample allocation not given. Sampling happened 63 days after the first vaccine or placebo injection. CDR1 is SGHTA, CDR2 FQGNSA, per germline. Trimming at V came to 3 bases and at J to 4 bases, leaving 4 bases not matched to a gene. The CDR3 loop spans 16 amino acids. Using immunoSEQ multiplex PCR, the repertoire was profiled, and TCRdb retains in-frame clones only, with some absent. The sample lists 450,000 to 550,000 clones, 75% to 90% seen once, with 2% to 3% in the top ten. V usage is TRBV7-2 and J usage is TRBJ2-1, with 12 bases that match TRBD2. The sample in question was peripheral blood, obtained in a trial of Ad26.COV2.S vaccine versus placebo. The source is a person between 18 and 59 years old who received the Ad26.COV2.S COVID-19 vaccine or a placebo. CDR3 in DNA: TGTGCCAGCAGCTTTAGACTAGCGGGAGTGTACAATGAGCAGTTCTTC. Translating gives CASSFRLAGVYNEQFF.